This TCR beta chain was captured by sequencing in a study of vaccination and CD4 T cells after COVID-19 (dated 2022 in TCRdb). With respect to the entire study: Every convalescent patient had a positive nasal swab PCR test for SARS-CoV-2, with mild disease in 8 to 10 patients and severe disease in one. The convalescent cohort comprised six males and four females, including two Hispanic individuals, seven Caucasians, two Asians and one multiracial person. Participants received two doses of either the Pfizer-BioNTech BNT162b2 vaccine (n=8) or the Moderna mRNA-1273 vaccine (n=2). Post-COVID blood samples from convalescent patients were collected a median of around 100 days after diagnosis, with a range of about 35 to 180 days. Post-vaccine blood samples were collected a median of 72 days after the second vaccine dose, ranging from about 13 to 241 days. The cultures were stimulated with overlapping spike peptide pools from SARS-CoV-2 and from the common cold coronaviruses HCoV-NL63, HCoV-OC43 and HCoV-229E. As controls, cultures received a CEFX viral epitope pool (the positive control), an HIV-1 Nef peptide pool (the negative control), or no peptide at all. The spike-specific CD4+ TCR repertoire was compared before and after mRNA vaccination in approximately 9 COVID-19 convalescent patients and a few infection-naive healthy vaccine recipients. On the study overall, not on this receptor specifically: Of the vaccine-specific clones found in convalescent patients, nearly all (304 of 307) were mono-reactive for SARS-CoV-2 spike instead of being cross-reactive with common cold coronaviruses. The number of convalescent patients in the study was relatively small, and the study did not examine early timepoints following natural infection. The median count of SARS-CoV-2-reactive clonotypes went up from approximately 20 after infection to 30 to 40 after vaccination, although the change was not significant. Among the post-vaccine SARS-CoV-2-reactive clones in convalescent patients, a median around 90% showed up only after vaccination, which suggests vaccine-specific priming.

By its share of the sample, this clonotype is medium-sized (0.01 to 0.1%). It has no known antigen specificity. Per-nucleotide qualities are absent, and no much larger clonotype sits a single base away. This specimen's treatment or condition label, interpreted: roughly ten-day PBMC culture with coronavirus spike peptide pools or control peptides (ViraFEST assay). The study used the ViraFEST assay, which expanded antigen-specific T cells with peptide pools and then identified expanded clonotypes by TCR sequencing. The convalescent patients' positive SARS-CoV-2 PCR tests fell between March and December 2020, which was before the Alpha, Beta and Delta variants emerged in the United States. Each well held 2.2 million or so PBMCs cultured in IMDM containing roughly 5% human AB serum and 10 IU/ml IL-2, with 9 to 10 ug/ml peptide pools added. On days 3 and 7, half of the culture medium was replaced with fresh IL-2-containing medium. After 10 to 11 days of culture, CD4+ T cells were isolated by negative selection with the EasySep CD4+ T cell isolation kit. Ficoll-Paque Plus gradient centrifugation was used to isolate PBMCs from whole blood, and the isolated PBMCs were then either used fresh or cryopreserved at -140C. In general, triplicate wells were set up for every culture condition.

The method was PCR. DNA from cultured CD4+ T cells was subjected to TCR sequencing with the Oncomine TCR Beta short-read assay at the Johns Hopkins FTIC core. The QIAamp micro DNA kit was used to extract genomic DNA from the cultured CD4+ T cells. Oncomine TCR Beta libraries from cultured CD4+ T cells were pooled with unique dual indexes and sequenced on an Illumina iSeq 100. The paper's processing steps were these. Non-productive sequences were removed, and CDR3s not starting with C, not ending with F or W, or shorter than 7 amino acids were discarded. The MANAFEST web application identified antigen-specific clonotypes by comparing peptide-stimulated wells against reference wells and other culture wells. For a clone to be called positive, the clone needed an FDR below 0.05, an odds ratio above 5, and a productive frequency above 0.1% in at least two of three replicate wells. Clonotypes that were significantly expanded in both SARS-CoV-2 spike wells and at least one common cold coronavirus spike condition were defined as cross-reactive. Similarity between CDR3 sequences was evaluated in R version 3.6.1 using Levenshtein distances (stringdist) and unrooted phylogenetic trees (ape). TCRdb reworked the public reads: Q25 trimming with fastp, MiXCR clone assembly, productive beta chains retained. Each CDR3 protein gets just one entry, which takes the most common genes and DNA from the rows behind it. TCRdb, not the original authors, processed these V and J calls. Here the sample has several thousand distinct CDR3 sequences; roughly 27% occur a single time. The top ten hold more than 8% of the sample.

The germline V gene (reference sequence) specifies DFQATT as CDR1 and SNEGSKA as CDR2. The CDR3 starts with the cysteine, ends with the phenylalanine, and has 12 residues. Only the CDR3 region is kept as DNA, spanning 36 bases read in frame from base 1. Trimming leaves V shorter by 3 bases and J shorter by 3 bases, with the junction holding 0 bases beyond the gene matches. The chain was built from TRBV20-1 and TRBJ2-3; 7 central bases correspond to TRBD1. This material consisted of CD4+ T cells from blood, cultured in vitro, taken after SARS-CoV-2 vaccination. This TCR was recovered from a human donor who had recovered from COVID-19. The CDR3 here reads CSARTGTDTQYF. The sequenced DNA: TGCAGTGCTAGGACAGGGACAGATACGCAGTATTTT.